This passage covers 7 T cell receptor beta chains from one sample sequenced in a study of neurological immune-mediated disorders. In TCRdb, the 5' RACE reads were re-called with MiXCR into one record per CDR3 protein. The data contain some 55,000 distinct CDR3 sequences, about 8% of them seen just once; the ten biggest clones take up 1.5% to 2%. Time point reported: longitudinal time-point 3. Sample: PBMCs. These receptors originate from a woman aged 40 to 50 in good health.

At least ten counts were recorded for this clonotype. V usage is TRBV4-3 and J usage is TRBJ2-3, with D tentatively TRBD1 or TRBD2 (5 bases each). Germline assignment: CDR1 LGHNA and CDR2 YSLEER. The length of the CDR3 is 17 residues. Trimming pared 0 bases from V and 6 bases from J, leaving 19 bases between. The CDR3 sequence: CASSQDFGREYSDTQYF. In DNA, the CDR3 is TGCGCCAGCAGCCAAGATTTCGGCAGGGAGTATTCGGATACGCAGTATTTT.

This clonotype was recorded at least ten times. The chain has TRBV5-1 and TRBJ1-6; D gene uncertain. V dropped 4 bases and J dropped 3 bases, with 14 bases sitting between them. Germline assignment: CDR1 SGHRS and CDR2 YFSETQ. This CDR3 spans 16 amino acids. CDR3 nucleotides: TGCGCCAGCAGCCCCCGGAACAATAACTATAATTCACCCCTCCACTTT. Amino acid sequence: CASSPRNNNYNSPLHF.

The chain links TRBV20-1 to TRBJ2-1, with D tentatively TRBD2 (6 bases). The V gene's germline CDR1 is DFQATT and CDR2 SNEGSKA (reference sequence). The ends were cut back, 2 bases at V and 4 bases at J, with 12 bases in the middle. CDR3 length: 14 residues. In DNA, the CDR3 is TGCAGTGCTAGACGTAGCGGCCTATACAATGAGCAGTTCTTC. Translating it yields CSARRSGLYNEQFF.

This clonotype was picked up many times. V is TRBV7-2 and J is TRBJ1-2; D gene unclear. The germline V gene encodes CDR1 SGHTA and CDR2 FQGNSA. The CDR3 runs 15 residues. Trimming removed 1 base from V and 0 bases from J, with 9 bases in between. CDR3 nucleotide sequence: TGTGCCAGCAGCTTAGTTGTTTCAGCTAACTATGGCTACACCTTC. Translation: CASSLVVSANYGYTF.

The rearrangement links TRBV20-1 to TRBJ2-7, with 7 bases matching TRBD1. The CDR3 contains 14 residues. From germline, CDR1 is DFQATT and CDR2 SNEGSKA (reference sequence). J lost 5 bases, V lost 1 base, and 8 bases had no gene match. The CDR3 loop is CSARALGQGDEQYF. The CDR3 DNA sequence: TGCAGTGCTAGAGCCCTCGGGCAGGGGGACGAGCAGTACTTC.

This clonotype was recorded many times. The chain has TRBV5-1 and TRBJ2-7; 8 bases are shared with TRBD1. J was trimmed by 4 bases and V by 4 bases; bases with no gene match: 4. This CDR3 has 13 residues. From germline, CDR1 is SGHRS and CDR2 YFSETQ. As DNA, the CDR3 is TGCGCCAGCAGCCTGGACAGGGCGTACGAGCAGTACTTC. Its translation: CASSLDRAYEQYF.

The sample holds many counts of this clonotype. The V and J genes are TRBV7-9 and TRBJ2-2, with D possibly being TRBD1 or TRBD2 (5 bases each). V was trimmed by 6 bases and J by 0 bases, leaving 11 bases between them. The length of the CDR3 is 15 residues. Per the germline V gene, CDR1 is SEHNR and CDR2 is FQNEAQ (reference sequence). As DNA, the CDR3 is TGTGCCAGCAGGTTGGGGGTAACGAACACCGGGGAGCTGTTTTTT. This codes for CASRLGVTNTGELFF.